This T cell receptor beta chain was documented in a study of cytomegalovirus exposure and HLA in healthy donors. The PCR made use of 60 Vbeta and 13 Jbeta primers. Clones were read by immunoSEQ multiplex PCR, and TCRdb kept only the in-frame ones, dropping some. Of 200,000 to 250,000 clones listed, 82% are singletons. Study observations and caveats: Accurate predictions that matched the HLA-A and HLA-B alleles of most subjects were reportedly made from TCR beta sequences. The authors assumed roughly uniform sequencing depth across donors for presence/absence analyses. In a later analysis, common viral pathogens appeared linked to several of the most significant clusters.

Per the germline V gene, CDR1 is SGHAT and CDR2 is FQDESV (reference sequence). The CDR3 is made up of 15 amino acids. V lost 5 bases to trimming and J lost 1 base, with 12 bases between them. Worth noting for this clone: Its antigen is still unknown.

This sequence was found in a woman aged 40 to 50 in good health and CMV-seronegative. What was sequenced was PBMCs. V is TRBV11-1 and J is TRBJ2-1; no definite D call. Here the CDR3 DNA reads TGTGCCAGCAGCCTTAGCCGTGGATCCTACAATGAGCAGTTCTTC. Translating gives CASSLSRGSYNEQFF.